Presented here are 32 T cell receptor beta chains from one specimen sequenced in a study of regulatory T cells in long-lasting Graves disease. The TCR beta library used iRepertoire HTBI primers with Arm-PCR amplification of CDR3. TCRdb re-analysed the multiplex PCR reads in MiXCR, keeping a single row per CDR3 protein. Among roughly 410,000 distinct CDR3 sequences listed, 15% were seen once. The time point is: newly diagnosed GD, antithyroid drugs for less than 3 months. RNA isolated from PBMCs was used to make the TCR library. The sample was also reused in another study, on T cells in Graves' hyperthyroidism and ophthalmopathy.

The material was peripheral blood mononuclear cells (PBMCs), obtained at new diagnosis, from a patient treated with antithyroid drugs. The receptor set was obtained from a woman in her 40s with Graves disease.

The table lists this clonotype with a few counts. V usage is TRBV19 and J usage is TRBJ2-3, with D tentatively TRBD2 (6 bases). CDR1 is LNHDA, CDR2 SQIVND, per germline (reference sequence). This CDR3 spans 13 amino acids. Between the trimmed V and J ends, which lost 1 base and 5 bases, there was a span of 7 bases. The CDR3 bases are TGTGCCAGTAGTATAGGGGGGGAAGATACGCAGTATTTT. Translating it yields CASSIGGEDTQYF.

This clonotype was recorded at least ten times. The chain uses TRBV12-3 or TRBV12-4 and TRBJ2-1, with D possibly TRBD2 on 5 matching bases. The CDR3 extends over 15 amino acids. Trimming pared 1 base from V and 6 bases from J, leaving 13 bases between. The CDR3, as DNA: TGTGCCAGCAGTTTAGGAACGGGGATCTTCAATGAGCAGTTCTTC. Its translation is CASSLGTGIFNEQFF.

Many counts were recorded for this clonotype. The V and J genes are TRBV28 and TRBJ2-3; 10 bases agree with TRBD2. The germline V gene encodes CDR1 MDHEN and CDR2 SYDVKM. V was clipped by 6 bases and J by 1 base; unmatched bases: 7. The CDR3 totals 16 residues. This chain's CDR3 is CASSLVGTSGTDTQYF. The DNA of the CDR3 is TGTGCCAGCAGCTTAGTGGGGACTAGCGGCACAGATACGCAGTATTTT.

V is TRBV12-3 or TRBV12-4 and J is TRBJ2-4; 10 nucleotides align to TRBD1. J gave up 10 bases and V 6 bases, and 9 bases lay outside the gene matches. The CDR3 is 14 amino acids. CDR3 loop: CASRRAGTGEIQYF. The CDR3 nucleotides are TGTGCCAGCAGGCGGGCCGGGACAGGGGAAATTCAGTACTTC.

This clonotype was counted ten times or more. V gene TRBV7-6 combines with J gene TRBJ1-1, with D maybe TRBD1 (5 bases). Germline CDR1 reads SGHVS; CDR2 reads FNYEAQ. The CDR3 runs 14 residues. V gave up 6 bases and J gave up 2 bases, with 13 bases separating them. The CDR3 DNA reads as TGTGCCAGCAGGTCCGGGGACCACAACACTGAAGCTTTCTTT. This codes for CASRSGDHNTEAFF.

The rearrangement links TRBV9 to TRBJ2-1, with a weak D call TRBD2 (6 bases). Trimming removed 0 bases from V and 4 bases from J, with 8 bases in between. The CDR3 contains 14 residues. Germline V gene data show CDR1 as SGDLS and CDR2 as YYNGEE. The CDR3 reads CASSVAGRYNEQFF. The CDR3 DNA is TGTGCCAGCAGCGTAGCTGGGAGGTACAATGAGCAGTTCTTC.

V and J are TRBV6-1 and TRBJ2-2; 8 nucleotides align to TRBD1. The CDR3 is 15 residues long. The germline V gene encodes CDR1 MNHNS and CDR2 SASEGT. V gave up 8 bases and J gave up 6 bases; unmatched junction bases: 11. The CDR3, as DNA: TGTGCCAGCGGCTACGGGACAGGAAACGCCGGGGAGCTGTTTTTT. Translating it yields CASGYGTGNAGELFF.

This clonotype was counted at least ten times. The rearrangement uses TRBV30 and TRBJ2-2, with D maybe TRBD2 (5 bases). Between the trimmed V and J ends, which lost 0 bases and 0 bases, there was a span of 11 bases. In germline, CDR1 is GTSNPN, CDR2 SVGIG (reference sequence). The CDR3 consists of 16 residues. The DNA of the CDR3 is TGTGCCTGGAGTGTAATGGACGGGACGAACACCGGGGAGCTGTTTTTT. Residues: CAWSVMDGTNTGELFF. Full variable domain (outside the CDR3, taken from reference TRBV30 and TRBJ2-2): SQTIHQWPATLVQPVGSPLSLECTVEGTSNPNLYWYRQAAGRGLQLLFYSVGIGQISSEVPQNLSASRPQDRQFILSSKKLLLSDSGFYLCAWSVMDGTNTGELFFGEGSRLTVL.

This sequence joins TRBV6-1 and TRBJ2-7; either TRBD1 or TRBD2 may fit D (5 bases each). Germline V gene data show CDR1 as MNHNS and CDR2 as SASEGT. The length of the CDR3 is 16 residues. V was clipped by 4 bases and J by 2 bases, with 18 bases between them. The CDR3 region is CASSGIMGMGPYEQYF. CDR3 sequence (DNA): TGTGCCAGCAGTGGAATTATGGGGATGGGACCCTACGAGCAGTACTTC.

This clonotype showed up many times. The CDR3 DNA follows: TGTGCCAGCAGTGTCGCGTGGTTCAGGGAGGCAGATACGCAGTATTTT. Translation: CASSVAWFREADTQYF. The chain is built from TRBV12-3 or TRBV12-4 and TRBJ2-3; maybe TRBD2 (6 bases). The ends were cut back, 5 bases at V and 4 bases at J, with 19 bases in the middle. CDR3 length equals 16 residues.

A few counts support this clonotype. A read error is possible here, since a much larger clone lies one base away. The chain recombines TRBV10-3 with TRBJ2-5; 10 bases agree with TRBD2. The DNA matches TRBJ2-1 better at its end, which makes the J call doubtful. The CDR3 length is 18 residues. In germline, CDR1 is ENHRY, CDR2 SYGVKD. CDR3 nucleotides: TGTGCCATCAGTGATAGGCTAGCGGGAGACGGCGGTGATAATGAGCAGTTCTTC. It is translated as CAISDRLAGDGGDNEQFF.

The CDR3 reads CSARGRYYSNQPQHF. Here the CDR3 DNA reads TGCAGTGCTAGGGGCAGATATTATAGCAATCAGCCCCAGCATTTT. The V and J genes are TRBV20-1 and TRBJ1-5; no clear D gene. CDR1 is DFQATT, CDR2 SNEGSKA, per germline (reference sequence). CDR3 length: 15 residues. V lost 3 bases and J 0 bases, leaving 12 bases between the germline ends.

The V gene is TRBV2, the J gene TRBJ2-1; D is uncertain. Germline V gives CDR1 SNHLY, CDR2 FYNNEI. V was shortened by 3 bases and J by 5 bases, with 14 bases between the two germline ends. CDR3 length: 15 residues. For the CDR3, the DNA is TGTGCCAGCAGTGATCTCCGAGACTTCCACAATGAGCAGTTCTTC. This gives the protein CASSDLRDFHNEQFF. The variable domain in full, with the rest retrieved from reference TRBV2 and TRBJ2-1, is EPEVTQTPSHQVTQMGQEVILRCVPISNHLYFYWYRQILGQKVEFLVSFYNNEISEKSEIFDDQFSVERPDGSNFTLKIRSTKLEDSAMYFCASSDLRDFHNEQFFGPGTRLTVL.

CDR3 bases: TGTGCTAGCGCCACTGACAATCAGCCCCAGCATTTT. Translated, it gives CASATDNQPQHF. The chain uses TRBV7-7 and TRBJ1-5; D gene uncertain. The germline V gene has CDR1 SSHAT and CDR2 FNYEAQ (reference sequence). The CDR3 length is 12 residues.

CDR3 nucleotides: TGCAGTGCTAGTATACTAGCGGAGTCAATGAATGAGCAGTTCTTC. It encodes CSASILAESMNEQFF. The chain has TRBV20-1 and TRBJ2-1; 8 bases are shared with TRBD2. Trimming took 3 bases from V and 7 from J; bases not matched to a gene: 11. Germline V CDR1 and CDR2: DFQATT, SNEGSKA (reference sequence). CDR3 length: 15 amino acids.

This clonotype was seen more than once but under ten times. The CDR3 sequence: CASSFKTESRGYTF. Written as DNA, the CDR3 is TGTGCCAGCAGCTTTAAGACTGAGTCCCGGGGCTACACCTTC. The chain joins TRBV7-2 to TRBJ1-2, with D unresolved. V was trimmed by 3 bases and J by 8 bases, leaving 16 bases between them. The CDR3 consists of 14 residues. Germline assignment: CDR1 SGHTA and CDR2 FQGNSA.

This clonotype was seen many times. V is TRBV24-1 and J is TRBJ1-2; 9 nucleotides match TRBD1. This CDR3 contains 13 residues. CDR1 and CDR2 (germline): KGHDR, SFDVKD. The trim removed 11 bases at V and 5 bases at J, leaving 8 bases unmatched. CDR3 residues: CASESGQGYGYTF. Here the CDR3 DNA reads TGTGCCAGCGAATCGGGACAGGGTTATGGCTACACCTTC.

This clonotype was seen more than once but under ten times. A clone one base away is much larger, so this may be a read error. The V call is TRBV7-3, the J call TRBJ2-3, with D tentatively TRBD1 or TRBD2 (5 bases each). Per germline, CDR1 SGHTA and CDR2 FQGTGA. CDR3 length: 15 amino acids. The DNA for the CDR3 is TGTGCCAGCAGCTTAGGGGGAGTTAGCACAGATGCGCAGTATTTT. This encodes CASSLGGVSTDAQYF.

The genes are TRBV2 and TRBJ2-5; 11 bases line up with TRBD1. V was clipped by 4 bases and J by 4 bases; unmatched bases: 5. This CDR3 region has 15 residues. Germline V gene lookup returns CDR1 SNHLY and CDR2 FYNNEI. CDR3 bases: TGTGCCAGCAGTGGGACAGGGGGCATTGGAGAGACCCAGTACTTC. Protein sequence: CASSGTGGIGETQYF.

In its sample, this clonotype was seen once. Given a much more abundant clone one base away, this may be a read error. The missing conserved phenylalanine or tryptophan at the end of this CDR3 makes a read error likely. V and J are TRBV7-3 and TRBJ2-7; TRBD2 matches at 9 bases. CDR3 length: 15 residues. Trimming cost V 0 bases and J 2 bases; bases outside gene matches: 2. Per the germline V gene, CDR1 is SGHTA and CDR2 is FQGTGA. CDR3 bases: TGTGCCAGCAGCTTAACTGGCGGGAGGGCCTACGAGCAGTACTTA. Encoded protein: CASSLTGGRAYEQYL.

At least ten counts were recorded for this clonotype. The CDR3: CASTRPRAEAFF. The CDR3, as DNA: TGTGCCAGCACCCGACCAAGAGCTGAAGCTTTCTTT. This rearrangement joins TRBV12-3 or TRBV12-4 to TRBJ1-1, with D unclear. Deletions cut 7 bases from V and 6 bases from J, with 12 bases between. The CDR3 covers 12 residues.

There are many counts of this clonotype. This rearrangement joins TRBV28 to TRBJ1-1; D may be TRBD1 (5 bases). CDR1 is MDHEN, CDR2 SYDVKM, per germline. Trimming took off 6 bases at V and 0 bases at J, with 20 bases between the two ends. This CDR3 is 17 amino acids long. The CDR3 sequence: CASSLVFQGLMNTEAFF. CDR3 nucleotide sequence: TGTGCCAGCAGCTTAGTCTTCCAGGGTCTTATGAACACTGAAGCTTTCTTT.

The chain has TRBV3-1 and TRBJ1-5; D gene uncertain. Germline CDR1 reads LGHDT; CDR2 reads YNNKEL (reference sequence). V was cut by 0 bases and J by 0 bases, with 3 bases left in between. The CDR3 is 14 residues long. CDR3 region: CASSQDASNQPQHF. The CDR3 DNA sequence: TGTGCCAGCAGCCAAGACGCTAGCAATCAGCCCCAGCATTTT.

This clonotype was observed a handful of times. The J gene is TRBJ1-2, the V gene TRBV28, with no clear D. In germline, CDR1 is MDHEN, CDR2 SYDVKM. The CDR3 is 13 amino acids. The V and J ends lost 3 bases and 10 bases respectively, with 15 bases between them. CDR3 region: CASSFTGNGDYTF. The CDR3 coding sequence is TGTGCCAGCAGTTTCACGGGGAACGGAGACTACACCTTC.

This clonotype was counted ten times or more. CDR3 region: CSASDSLQDNEQFF. CDR3 DNA sequence: TGCAGTGCTTCGGACAGCCTGCAAGACAATGAGCAGTTCTTC. The chain has TRBV20-1 and TRBJ2-1; D may be TRBD1 (6 bases). Trimming removed 5 bases from V and 5 bases from J, with 16 bases in between. CDR3 size: 14 residues. The germline V gene encodes CDR1 DFQATT and CDR2 SNEGSKA (reference sequence).

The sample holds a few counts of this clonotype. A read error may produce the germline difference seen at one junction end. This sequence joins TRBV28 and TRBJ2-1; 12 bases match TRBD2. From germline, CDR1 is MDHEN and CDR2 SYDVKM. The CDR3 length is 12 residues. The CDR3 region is CASSSWTSGALF. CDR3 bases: TGTGCCAGCAGTTCCTGGACTAGCGGGGCCCTCTTC.

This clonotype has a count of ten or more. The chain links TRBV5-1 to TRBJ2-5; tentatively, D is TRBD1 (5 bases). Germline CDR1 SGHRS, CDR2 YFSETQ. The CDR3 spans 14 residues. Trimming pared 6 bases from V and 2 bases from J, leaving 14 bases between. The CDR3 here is CASKGQTWQETQYF. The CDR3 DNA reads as TGCGCCAGCAAGGGGCAGACATGGCAAGAGACCCAGTACTTC.

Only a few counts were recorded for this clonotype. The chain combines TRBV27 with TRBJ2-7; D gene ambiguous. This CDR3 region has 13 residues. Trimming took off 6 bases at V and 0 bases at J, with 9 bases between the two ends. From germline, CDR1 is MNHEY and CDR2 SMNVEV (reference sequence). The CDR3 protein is CASRSRSSYEQYF. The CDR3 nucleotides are TGTGCCAGCAGGTCCAGGAGCTCCTACGAGCAGTACTTC.

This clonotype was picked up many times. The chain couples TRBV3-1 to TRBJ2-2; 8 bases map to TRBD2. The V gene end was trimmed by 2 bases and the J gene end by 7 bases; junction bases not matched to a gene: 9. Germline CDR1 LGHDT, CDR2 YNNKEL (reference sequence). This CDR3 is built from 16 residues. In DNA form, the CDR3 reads TGTGCCAGCAGCCAACTCGCAGCGGGAGAGATCGGGGAGCTGTTTTTT. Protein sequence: CASSQLAAGEIGELFF.

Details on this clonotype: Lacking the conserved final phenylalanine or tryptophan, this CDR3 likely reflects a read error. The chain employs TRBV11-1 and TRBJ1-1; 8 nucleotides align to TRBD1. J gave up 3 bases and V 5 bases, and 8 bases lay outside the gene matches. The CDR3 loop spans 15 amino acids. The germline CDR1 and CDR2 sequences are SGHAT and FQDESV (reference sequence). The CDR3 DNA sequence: TGTGCCAGCAGCCGGACAGGGAGTCGGTACACTGAAGCTTTCATT. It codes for CASSRTGSRYTEAFI.

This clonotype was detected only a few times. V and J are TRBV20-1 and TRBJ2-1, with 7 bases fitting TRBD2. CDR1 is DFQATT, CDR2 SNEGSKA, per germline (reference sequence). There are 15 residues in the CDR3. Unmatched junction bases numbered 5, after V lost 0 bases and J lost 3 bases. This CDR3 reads CSARDLIAGYNEQFF. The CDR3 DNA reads TGCAGTGCTAGAGATCTAATAGCGGGCTACAATGAGCAGTTCTTC.

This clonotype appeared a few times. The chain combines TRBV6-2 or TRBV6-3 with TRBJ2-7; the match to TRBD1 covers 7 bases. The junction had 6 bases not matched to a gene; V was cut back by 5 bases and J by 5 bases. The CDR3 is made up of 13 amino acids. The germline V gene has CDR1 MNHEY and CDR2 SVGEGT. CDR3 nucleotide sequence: TGTGCCAGCAGTCGAGACAGGGACGACGAGCAGTACTTC. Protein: CASSRDRDDEQYF.